These T cell receptor beta chains were read from a single sample in a study of post-analysis software for immune sequencing data. TCRdb fed the PCR reads into MiXCR, producing one record per CDR3 protein. The sample yields about 170,000 distinct CDR3 sequences, 30% seen once. The sample was blood. These receptors were taken from a girl aged 5-17 years with multiple sclerosis. CDR3s include the opening cysteine and the closing phenylalanine or tryptophan. The D gene is left open where the match is weak. Clone size is shown for a subset of rows, as once, few, many or a class of expanded clone.

TRBJ2-1,TRBV6-2/TRBV6-3,.,TRBD2,CASSSRRGRPCYNEQFF,TGTGCCAGCAGTTCTCGGCGCGGGAGACCTTGTTACAATGAGCAGTTCTTC
TRBJ2-6,TRBV13,.,.,CASSLGQGYSGANVLTF,TGTGCCAGCAGCTTAGGACAGGGCTACTCTGGGGCCAACGTCCTGACTTTC
TRBJ1-2,TRBV18,.,.,CASTTGQENGYTF,TGTGCCAGCACAACGGGCCAAGAGAATGGCTACACCTTC
TRBJ2-3,TRBV6-5,.,.,CASSYRERGTDTQYF,TGTGCCAGCAGTTACAGGGAGAGAGGCACAGATACGCAGTATTTT
TRBJ1-2,TRBV27,many,.,CASSSHRVPYGYTF,TGTGCCAGCAGTTCCCACAGGGTCCCCTATGGCTACACCTTC
TRBJ2-1,TRBV11-2,many,TRBD1,CASSGHRGPYNEQFF,TGTGCCAGCAGCGGACACAGGGGTCCCTACAATGAGCAGTTCTTC
TRBJ2-7,TRBV3-1,.,.,CASSQRGDEQYF,TGTGCCAGCAGCCAGAGGGGCGACGAGCAGTACTTC
TRBJ2-2,TRBV5-1,.,.,CASAPQHTGELFF,TGCGCCAGCGCGCCACAACACACCGGGGAGCTGTTTTTT
TRBJ1-2,TRBV12-3/TRBV12-4,many,.,CASSLLANYGYTF,TGTGCCAGCAGTTTACTGGCGAACTATGGCTACACCTTC
TRBJ2-5,TRBV5-4,many,.,CASSFGRGETQYF,TGTGCCAGCAGCTTCGGCAGGGGTGAGACCCAGTACTTC
TRBJ2-5,TRBV21-1,.,.,CASSKGTSGGQETQYF,TGTGCCAGCAGCAAAGGGACTAGCGGGGGCCAAGAGACCCAGTACTTC
TRBJ2-7,TRBV7-6,.,TRBD1,CASSIRDRESYEQYF,TGTGCCAGCAGCATCCGGGACAGGGAATCCTACGAGCAGTACTTC
TRBJ1-5,TRBV20-1,few,TRBD1,CSARDQSGTGNQPQHF,TGCAGTGCTAGAGATCAGAGCGGGACAGGTAATCAGCCCCAGCATTTT
TRBJ2-1,TRBV20-1,many,.,CSAADAYNEQFF,TGCAGTGCTGCGGACGCCTACAATGAGCAGTTCTTC
TRBJ1-1,TRBV21-1,.,.,CASRNANTEAFF,TGTGCCAGCAGGAACGCGAACACTGAAGCTTTCTTT
TRBJ1-2,TRBV28,.,.,CASSLAGSIGYTF,TGTGCCAGCAGTTTAGCCGGCAGCATAGGCTACACCTTC
TRBJ2-7,TRBV10-3,many,.,CAISESRAYPSYEQYF,TGTGCCATCAGTGAGTCGAGGGCCTACCCCTCCTACGAGCAGTACTTC
TRBJ2-7,TRBV10-3,many,TRBD1,CAISAGDSSSYEQYF,TGTGCCATCAGCGCCGGGGACAGCAGCTCCTACGAGCAGTACTTC
TRBJ2-1,TRBV5-1,few,TRBD2,CASSLATIRREGFNEQFF,TGCGCCAGCAGCTTGGCCACAATACGGCGGGAGGGGTTTAATGAGCAGTTCTTC
TRBJ1-5,TRBV4-1,few,.,CASRDDSVINQPQHF,TGCGCCAGCAGGGATGACAGTGTGATCAATCAGCCCCAGCATTTT
TRBJ2-5,TRBV4-2,.,.,CASSQSAGVQETQYF,TGTGCCAGCAGCCAATCAGCAGGGGTACAAGAGACCCAGTACTTC
TRBJ2-5,TRBV12-3/TRBV12-4,many,TRBD1,CASSRTGGQETQYF,TGTGCCAGCAGTCGAACAGGGGGCCAAGAGACCCAGTACTTC
TRBJ1-1,TRBV5-1,.,.,CASSPNPVGTPENTEAFF,TGCGCCAGCAGCCCCAACCCCGTGGGGACACCCGAGAACACTGAAGCTTTCTTT
TRBJ1-1,TRBV7-2,.,.,CASSWSPWNTEAFF,TGTGCCAGCAGCTGGTCTCCCTGGAACACTGAAGCTTTCTTT
TRBJ2-7,TRBV9,many,.,CASSPDRPSYEQYF,TGTGCCAGCAGCCCCGATAGGCCCTCCTACGAGCAGTACTTC
TRBJ2-5,TRBV25-1,many,.,CASSERPHAPRRPINKVQETQYF,TGTGCCAGCAGTGAAAGGCCCCACGCTCCGCGGCGGCCGATTAATAAAGTCCAAGAGACCCAGTACTTC
TRBJ1-1,TRBV7-2,.,.,CASSRSGTEAFF,TGTGCCAGCAGCCGCAGTGGCACTGAAGCTTTCTTT
TRBJ1-1,TRBV5-1,.,TRBD1,CASSLRTGDTEAFF,TGCGCCAGCAGCCTACGGACAGGGGACACTGAAGCTTTCTTT